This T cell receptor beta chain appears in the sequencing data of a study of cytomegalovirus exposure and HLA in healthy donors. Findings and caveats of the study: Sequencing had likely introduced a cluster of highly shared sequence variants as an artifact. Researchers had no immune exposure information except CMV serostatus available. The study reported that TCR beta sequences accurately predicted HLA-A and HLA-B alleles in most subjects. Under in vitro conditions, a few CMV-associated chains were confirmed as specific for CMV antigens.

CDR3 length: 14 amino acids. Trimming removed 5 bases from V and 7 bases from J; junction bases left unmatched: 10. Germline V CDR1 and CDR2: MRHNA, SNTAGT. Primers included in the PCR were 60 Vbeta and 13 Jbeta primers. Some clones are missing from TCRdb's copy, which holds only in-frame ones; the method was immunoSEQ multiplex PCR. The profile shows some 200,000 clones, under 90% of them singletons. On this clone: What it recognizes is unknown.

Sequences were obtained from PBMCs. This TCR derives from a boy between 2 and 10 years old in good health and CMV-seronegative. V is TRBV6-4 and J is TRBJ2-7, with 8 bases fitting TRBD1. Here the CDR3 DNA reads TGTGCCAGCAGTCCCCTGGACAGGGTGGGGGAGCAGTACTTC. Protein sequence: CASSPLDRVGEQYF.